Here is one T cell receptor beta chain with its context. This clone appeared a single time. Its antigen has not been determined. Nothing much larger sits one base from this clone, and base qualities are not available. The library was generated by the immunoSEQ multiplex PCR assay. Sourced from immuneACCESS, this table was stored by TCRdb with only in-frame sequences that have V and J called. A share of the clones is absent; for the studies checked, an unresolved V gene accounts for under half, and the remainder has no known explanation. The sample table lists about 66,000 clones, more than 75% of them with a count of one. The leading ten clones occupy under 6% of the sample. The sample comes from a study of technical replicates of blood from a handful of donors (dated by TCRdb to about 2017). V is clipped by 0 bases and J by 2 bases, and the sequence between their germline boundaries is 9 bases long. Inclusive of the bounding cysteine and phenylalanine, the CDR3 is 14 residues long. Only CDR3 DNA remains: 42 bases, in frame from the first base. CDR1 and CDR2, per the germline V gene, are SGHRS and YFSETQ.

The V gene is TRBV5-1 and the J gene is TRBJ2-7; no D gene is confidently identified. This clonotype was obtained from a human donor in good health. Some clones in this sample may be carry-over from other donors' samples. The source material was PBMCs. The DNA sequence is TGCGCCAGCAGCTTGGTTAGTGAAGCCTACGAGCAGTACTTC. It translates to CASSLVSEAYEQYF.